The 25 T cell receptor beta chains in this list originate from one sample, sequenced in a study of CD8 T cells in Susac syndrome. The RNA input was about 0.5 to 1 ug, and it was reverse transcribed with random hexamers. TCRdb ran MiXCR on the immunoSEQ multiplex PCR reads and lists one entry per CDR3 protein. The sample has about 190,000 distinct CDR3 sequences, 95% seen once. The sequencing input was CD4+ T cells from PBMCs. The receptors derive from a human donor with Susac syndrome.

This clonotype was counted a few times. This chain connects TRBV9 to TRBJ2-3; the D gene is possibly TRBD2 (5 bases). The ends were cut back, 0 bases at V and 4 bases at J, with 6 bases in the middle. Germline CDR1 reads SGDLS; CDR2 reads YYNGEE. The CDR3 length is 13 residues. The CDR3 DNA follows: TGTGCCAGCAGCGTAGTCGGGGCAGATACGCAGTATTTT. It codes for CASSVVGADTQYF.

The rearrangement links TRBV7-9 to TRBJ1-5; 7 nucleotides line up with TRBD1. CDR3 length: 15 residues. Germline V gene sequence: CDR1 SEHNR, CDR2 FQNEAQ (reference sequence). V shed 5 bases, J shed 0 bases, and the junction held 4 bases outside the gene matches. The CDR3 DNA reads TGTGCCAGCAGCCCCGGACAGGATAGCAATCAGCCCCAGCATTTT. It translates to CASSPGQDSNQPQHF.

The CDR3 reads CASSLTRDRGFADTQYF. CDR3 DNA sequence: TGTGCCAGCAGTTTAACCAGGGACAGGGGGTTTGCAGATACGCAGTATTTT. V and J are TRBV12-3 or TRBV12-4 and TRBJ2-3; TRBD1 aligns across 11 bases. The length of the CDR3 is 17 residues. J was trimmed by 4 bases and V by 2 bases; bases with no gene match: 8.

This chain links TRBV6-2 or TRBV6-3 with TRBJ2-7; 9 nucleotides line up with TRBD1. The CDR3 extends over 15 amino acids. Per the germline V gene, CDR1 is MNHEY and CDR2 is SVGEGT. J was trimmed by 2 bases and V by 5 bases; bases with no gene match: 7. In DNA, the CDR3 is TGTGCCAGCAGTCCTTCCGGGACAGGGACCTACGAGCAGTACTTC. Translation gives CASSPSGTGTYEQYF.

This rearrangement joins TRBV20-1 to TRBJ2-3; the match to TRBD2 covers 8 bases. The CDR3 spans 13 residues. V shed 5 bases and J 4 bases; nucleotides not matched to a gene: 5. Germline loops: CDR1 DFQATT, CDR2 SNEGSKA (reference sequence). CDR3 sequence reads: CSAGRGGSDTQYF. The CDR3 bases are TGCAGTGCTGGACGGGGGGGCTCAGATACGCAGTATTTT.

The chain couples TRBV20-1 to TRBJ2-7; tentative D call: TRBD2 (7 bases). Germline V lookup: CDR1 DFQATT, CDR2 SNEGSKA (reference sequence). The V end was cut by 4 bases, the J end by 2 bases, with 18 bases between. The CDR3 runs to 15 residues. This CDR3 reads CSAISGRGSTYEQYF. The CDR3 DNA reads TGCAGTGCTATATCAGGGAGGGGGTCTACCTACGAGCAGTACTTC.

The rearrangement joins TRBV18 to TRBJ2-1; D tentatively reads TRBD1 or TRBD2 (5 bases each). CDR3 size: 19 residues. V lost 2 bases, J lost 0 bases, and 20 bases lay in between. The germline V gene encodes CDR1 KGHSH and CDR2 LQKENI. CDR3 bases: TGTGCCAGCTCACCAACGCCAGTCGGGGCGGGTAACTCCTACAATGAGCAGTTCTTC. Protein product: CASSPTPVGAGNSYNEQFF.

The V and J genes are TRBV20-1 and TRBJ1-2, with 7 bases identical to TRBD1. CDR3 length equals 13 residues. J gave up 4 bases and V 5 bases, and 7 bases lay outside the gene matches. Germline lookup yields CDR1 DFQATT and CDR2 SNEGSKA (reference sequence). CDR3 nucleotides: TGCAGTGCTGGACAGGCGTTATCCTATGGCTACACCTTC. Amino acid sequence: CSAGQALSYGYTF.

In nucleotides, the CDR3 is TGTGCCAGCAGCTTGGAATTACAGGTGACTGGGGCCAACGTCCTGACTTTC. Translating gives CASSLELQVTGANVLTF. This chain connects TRBV5-4 to TRBJ2-6, with a weak D call TRBD1 (5 bases). Per the germline V gene, CDR1 is SGHNT and CDR2 is YYREEE (reference sequence). The V and J ends lost 0 bases and 2 bases respectively, with 12 bases between them. The CDR3 has 17 amino acids.

The table lists this clonotype with a count of one. The chain carries TRBV15 and TRBJ1-1; possible D gene TRBD1, 6 bases. Germline V gene sequence: CDR1 LNHNV, CDR2 YYDKDF (reference sequence). Trimming pared 1 base from V and 1 base from J, leaving 13 bases between. This CDR3 spans 16 amino acids. CDR3 sequence: CATSRAQTGPNTEAFF. The CDR3, as DNA: TGTGCCACCAGCAGAGCCCAGACAGGCCCGAACACTGAAGCTTTCTTT.

J is TRBJ2-7 and V is TRBV11-2; D may be TRBD1 (7 bases). V was clipped by 5 bases and J by 4 bases, with 12 bases between them. This CDR3 region has 13 residues. Germline CDR1 and CDR2: SGHAT and FQNNGV. CDR3 loop: CASSVRGTYEQYF. CDR3 DNA: TGTGCCAGCAGCGTCAGGGGGACTTACGAGCAGTACTTC. The variable domain in full, with the rest retrieved from reference TRBV11-2 and TRBJ2-7, is EAGVAQSPRYKIIEKRQSVAFWCNPISGHATLYWYQQILGQGPKLLIQFQNNGVVDDSQLPKDRFSAERLKGVDSTLKIQPAKLEDSAVYLCASSVRGTYEQYFGPGTRLTVT.

This clonotype was recorded a few times. The rearrangement joins TRBV7-6 to TRBJ1-2; maybe TRBD1 (5 bases). The CDR3 loop spans 11 amino acids. Trimming pared 9 bases from V and 2 bases from J, leaving 7 bases between. Germline V gene lookup returns CDR1 SGHVS and CDR2 FNYEAQ. CDR3 coding DNA: TGTGCCAGTGGGGGGAACTATGGCTACACCTTC. As protein: CASGGNYGYTF.

This chain connects TRBV7-9 to TRBJ2-7; 12 nucleotides line up with TRBD2. This CDR3 is 13 amino acids long. Trimming cost V 4 bases and J 7 bases; bases outside gene matches: 2. Germline V gene data show CDR1 as SEHNR and CDR2 as FQNEAQ (reference sequence). The DNA of the CDR3 is TGTGCCAGCAGCTCGACTAGCGGGGGAGAGCAGTACTTC. Translating it yields CASSSTSGGEQYF.

The rearrangement joins TRBV18 to TRBJ1-1; D is possibly TRBD1 (5 bases). The CDR3 spans 14 residues. The germline V gene has CDR1 KGHSH and CDR2 LQKENI. V lost 6 bases and J lost 2, with 13 bases in between. The chain's CDR3 is CASSLLQGNTEAFF. The DNA of the CDR3 is TGTGCCAGCTCTTTACTTCAGGGTAACACTGAAGCTTTCTTT. Using reference TRBV18 and TRBJ1-1 for the parts outside the CDR3, the full variable domain is NAGVMQNPRHLVRRRGQEARLRCSPMKGHSHVYWYRQLPEEGLKFMVYLQKENIIDESGMPKERFSAEFPKEGPSILRIQQVVRGDSAAYFCASSLLQGNTEAFFGQGTRLTVV.

This rearrangement joins TRBV6-6 to TRBJ1-2; the D gene is possibly TRBD1 (6 bases). Trimming left V 0 bases short and J 0 bases short, with 8 bases between. CDR1 MNHNY and CDR2 SVGAGI come from the germline V gene (reference sequence). The CDR3 extends over 15 amino acids. The CDR3 DNA sequence: TGTGCCAGCAGTTACTCAGGACAGTCTAACTATGGCTACACCTTC. Translation gives CASSYSGQSNYGYTF.

This clonotype occurred once. A junction end diverges from the germline sequence, so it may reflect a read error. V and J are TRBV30 and TRBJ2-7; TRBD2 is a possible D gene (6 bases). This CDR3 has 9 amino acids. Germline V CDR1 and CDR2: GTSNPN, SVGIG (reference sequence). In DNA form, the CDR3 reads TGTGCCTGGAGGGGGAGGCACAGCTTC. This sequence encodes CAWRGRHSF.

The rearrangement links TRBV9 to TRBJ1-1; D perhaps matches TRBD1 (6 bases). The CDR3 is 15 residues long. V was pared by 1 base and J by 1 base, with 11 bases between. The germline gives CDR1 SGDLS, CDR2 YYNGEE. CDR3 DNA: TGTGCCAGCAGCGTAACTGCAGGGGAGAACACTGAAGCTTTCTTT. Translated, it gives CASSVTAGENTEAFF.

CDR3 residues: CSAPTSGDRNEQFF. The DNA for the CDR3 is TGCAGTGCGCCGACTAGCGGGGATCGCAATGAGCAGTTCTTC. This chain joins TRBV20-1 and TRBJ2-1; TRBD2 agrees at 11 bases. This CDR3 is 14 amino acids long. Germline assignment: CDR1 DFQATT and CDR2 SNEGSKA (reference sequence). Losses at the gene ends were 6 bases for V and 6 bases for J; bases not matched to a gene: 7.

This clonotype was detected only once. V usage is TRBV4-3 and J usage is TRBJ2-5, with D unclear. The germline V gene encodes CDR1 LGHNA and CDR2 YSLEER. The CDR3 length is 15 residues. The V end was cut by 0 bases, the J end by 2 bases, with 10 bases between. The CDR3 nucleotides read TGCGCCAGCAGCCAAGAGGCCAGGTGGCAAGAGACCCAGTACTTC. Its protein product is CASSQEARWQETQYF.

The chain uses TRBV5-1 and TRBJ2-1; TRBD2 agrees at 7 bases. Germline-derived CDR1 and CDR2 are SGHRS and YFSETQ. The CDR3 is 16 amino acids. Trimming cost V 4 bases and J 6 bases; bases outside gene matches: 13. The CDR3: CASSPSGDGRVNEQFF. DNA of the CDR3: TGCGCCAGCAGCCCCAGCGGGGATGGCCGGGTCAATGAGCAGTTCTTC.

The V and J genes are TRBV5-1 and TRBJ1-4, with no clear D. This CDR3 is built from 10 residues. CDR1 and CDR2 from the germline V gene are SGHRS and YFSETQ. V was shortened by 4 bases and J by 8 bases, with 3 bases between the two germline ends. CDR3: CASSNEKLFF. The CDR3 nucleotides are TGCGCCAGCAGCAACGAAAAACTGTTTTTT.

This clonotype was detected only once. The rearrangement links TRBV7-9 to TRBJ2-5; 12 nucleotides align to TRBD2. This CDR3 spans 15 amino acids. V lost 2 bases, J lost 6 bases, and 4 bases stayed unmatched. Germline values: CDR1 SEHNR, CDR2 FQNEAQ (reference sequence). The DNA for the CDR3 is TGTGCCAGCAGCTTATACCTAGCGGGGGGGAAGACCCAGTACTTC. This encodes CASSLYLAGGKTQYF. The complete variable domain, with remaining parts taken from reference TRBV7-9 and TRBJ2-5, reads DTGVSQNPRHKITKRGQNVTFRCDPISEHNRLYWYRQTLGQGPEFLTYFQNEAQLEKSRLLSDRFSAERPKGSFSTLEIQRTEQGDSAMYLCASSLYLAGGKTQYFGPGTRLLVL.

V and J are TRBV30 and TRBJ2-1; perhaps TRBD1 as D (5 bases). Germline CDR1 is GTSNPN and CDR2 is SVGIG (reference sequence). The CDR3 extends over 15 amino acids. The V end was cut by 0 bases, the J end by 4 bases, with 13 bases between. The DNA for the CDR3 is TGTGCCTGGAGTGTAGGATTGGCAGGGTACAATGAGCAGTTCTTC. Its translation: CAWSVGLAGYNEQFF.

The rearrangement joins TRBV2 to TRBJ2-1, with no clear D. Trimming took off 7 bases at V and 8 bases at J, with 9 bases between the two ends. Germline V gene lookup returns CDR1 SNHLY and CDR2 FYNNEI. This CDR3 region has 11 residues. CDR3 in DNA: TGTGCCAGCACGGTCGTATATGAGCAGTTCTTC. It is translated as CASTVVYEQFF.

The V call is TRBV5-1, the J call TRBJ2-3; D may be TRBD2 (6 bases). Germline assignment: CDR1 SGHRS and CDR2 YFSETQ. The CDR3 has 13 residues. Trimming pared 4 bases from V and 11 bases from J, leaving 17 bases between. CDR3 loop: CASSVEGPQVQYF. The CDR3 DNA reads as TGCGCCAGCAGCGTGGAGGGACCTCAGGTGCAGTATTTT.